A single sample is the source of the 16 T cell receptor beta chains below, sequenced in a study of tumor and adjacent non-tumor tissue in lung cancer. The library came from three nested PCR rounds adapted from ARM-PCR protocols. Using its own MiXCR run on the multiplex PCR reads, TCRdb lists one record per CDR3 protein. The sample yields 50,000 to 60,000 distinct CDR3 sequences, just under 75% seen once. No cell sorting was done before RNA was extracted from the tissue. Distant lung tissue was collected more than 3 cm away from the tumor edge. The sequencing sample was made of distant non-tumor lung tissue. Receptors originate from a woman aged 60-75 years with non-small cell lung cancer.

The table lists this clonotype with many counts. This sequence joins TRBV4-3 and TRBJ2-7; 8 bases agree with TRBD1. J lost 4 bases, V lost 4 bases, and 9 bases had no gene match. The CDR3 length is 15 residues. The V gene's germline CDR1 is LGHNA and CDR2 YSLEER. CDR3 bases: TGCGCCAGCAGCCCGAGGGGGACAGGACGGTACGAGCAGTACTTC. Translated, it gives CASSPRGTGRYEQYF.

This clonotype turned up a few times. Given a much more abundant clone one base away, this may be a read error. This chain connects TRBV6-5 to TRBJ2-5; TRBD2 aligns across 10 bases. There are 16 residues in the CDR3. Per germline, CDR1 MNHEY and CDR2 SVGAGI. CDR3 loop: CACSYGAGGPAEIQYF. The CDR3 bases are TGTGCCTGCAGTTACGGAGCGGGAGGGCCCGCGGAGATCCAGTACTTC.

With respect to this clonotype: A much bigger clone sits one base away, suggesting this may be a read error. V usage is TRBV20-1 and J usage is TRBJ1-2, with D perhaps matching TRBD1 (5 bases). V lost 6 bases and J lost 9, with 17 bases in between. Germline V CDR1 and CDR2: DFQATT, SNEGSKA (reference sequence). This CDR3 is built from 12 residues. Here the CDR3 reads CSANRQGGSYTF. Written as DNA, the CDR3 is TGCAGTGCGAATAGGCAGGGCGGTAGCTACACCTTC.

A word on this clonotype: Relative to the germline gene, one junction end is altered; a read error may explain this. The V call is TRBV4-3, the J call TRBJ2-7; 13 bases align to TRBD2. This CDR3 has 15 residues. CDR1 LGHNA and CDR2 YSLEER come from the germline V gene. The CDR3 region has the DNA TGTGCCATCAGCCAAGGGACTAGCGGGACCTACGAGCAGTACTTC. Encoded protein: CAISQGTSGTYEQYF.

About this clonotype itself: At one of its ends the junction is not consistent with the germline gene, which may arise from a read error. This sequence joins TRBV10-1 and TRBJ2-1; 12 bases are a match to TRBD2. Germline V lookup: CDR1 WNHNN, CDR2 SYGVQD (reference sequence). This CDR3 region has 19 residues. CDR3 residues: CASSEGSSGGARYYNEQFF. In DNA form, the CDR3 reads TGCGCCAGTAGTGAAGGTTCTAGCGGGGGGGCCCGATACTACAATGAGCAGTTCTTC.

Only one count was recorded for this clonotype. J is TRBJ2-1 and V is TRBV4-1; weak D call: TRBD2 (7 bases). The CDR3 runs 15 residues. Trimming took off 8 bases at V and 12 bases at J, with 26 bases between the two ends. Looked up from germline, CDR1 is MGHRA and CDR2 is YSYEKL. CDR3 protein: CASSERGGLVHGQFF. The CDR3 DNA reads as TGCGCCAGCTCCGAGAGGGGGGGCCTGGTACATGGGCAGTTCTTC.

In the case of this clonotype: Mismatch with germline at one junction end may stem from a read error. V usage is TRBV6-2 or TRBV6-3 and J usage is TRBJ2-4; D remains unclear. There are 13 residues in the CDR3. In germline, CDR1 is MNHEY, CDR2 SVGEGT. The CDR3 loop reads CASIYDVQTIEYF. The CDR3 nucleotides are TGTGCCAGCATTTACGATGTCCAAACCATTGAGTACTTC.

With respect to this clonotype: This CDR3 fails to terminate in the conserved phenylalanine or tryptophan, so it likely reflects a read error. The chain is built from TRBV10-3 and TRBJ2-7; 11 bases map to TRBD2. The germline V gene has CDR1 ENHRY and CDR2 SYGVKD. Germline trimming cut 2 bases from V and 1 base from J; bases unmatched to any gene: 1. CDR3 length: 15 amino acids. The CDR3 here is CAISEGTSGSYEQYL. The CDR3 nucleotides read TGTGCCATCAGTGAGGGGACTAGCGGTTCCTACGAGCAGTACTTG.

The table lists this clonotype with a few counts. Here the CDR3 omits its conserved ending phenylalanine or tryptophan, so a read error is the likely source. The V and J genes are TRBV29-1 and TRBJ2-7; 7 bases are shared with TRBD1. CDR1 and CDR2 (germline): SQVTM, ANQGSEA. V dropped 7 bases and J dropped 2; count of bases not matched to a gene: 5. CDR3 size: 12 residues. CDR3 in DNA: TGCAGCGCTGAGGGACAGACCTACGAGCAGTACTGT. Translation: CSAEGQTYEQYC.

This clonotype was recorded once. This may stem from a read error, because a much larger clone lies one nucleotide away. The V gene is TRBV7-9, the J gene TRBJ2-3; 8 nucleotides match TRBD1. Germline CDR1 reads SEHNR; CDR2 reads FQNEAQ (reference sequence). The CDR3 consists of 14 residues. The CDR3 DNA reads TGTGCCAGCAGCTCCGCAGGGGGCACAGGTACGCAGTATTTT. Translating it yields CASSSAGGTGTQYF.

In this sample, this clonotype turned up a few times. The CDR3 DNA reads TGTGCCGGCGGCAGGGGGACCCAGTACTTC. Translation: CAGGRGTQYF. The rearrangement joins TRBV28 to TRBJ2-5; weak D call: TRBD1 (6 bases). Germline loops: CDR1 MDHEN, CDR2 SYDVKM. The CDR3 covers 10 residues. The V gene lost 11 bases and the J gene lost 7 bases, with 11 bases spanning the gap.

Details on this clonotype: One junction end does not reproduce the germline sequence, and a read error may be involved. The chain is built from TRBV6-6 and TRBJ2-7; the match to TRBD2 covers 9 bases. Germline loops: CDR1 MNHNY, CDR2 SVGAGI (reference sequence). The CDR3 runs to 17 residues. DNA of the CDR3: TGTGCCAGCAGTTACTCAATGTTGACTAGCGGAACCTACGAGCGGTACTTC. Its protein is CASSYSMLTSGTYERYF.

For this clonotype: A read error may produce the germline difference seen at one junction end. J is TRBJ2-7 and V is TRBV11-2; D gene unclear. The CDR3 loop spans 15 amino acids. The germline gives CDR1 SGHAT, CDR2 FQNNGV. The CDR3 loop reads CTSSLTQTSFAEQYF. As DNA, the CDR3 is TGTACCAGCAGCTTAACTCAAACCTCTTTCGCCGAGCAGTACTTC.

The chain carries TRBV7-3 and TRBJ1-2; possible D gene TRBD1, 5 bases. The CDR3 contains 16 residues. Trimming took off 5 bases at V and 6 bases at J, with 22 bases between the two ends. CDR1 is SGHTA and CDR2 is FQGTGA in the germline V gene. The CDR3 coding sequence is TGTGCCAGCAGCATTGGGGGGGGGAAAGAAGAAGATGGCTACACCTTC. Protein sequence: CASSIGGGKEEDGYTF.

To note about this clonotype: An end of the junction does not agree with germline; a read error may underlie this. This chain links TRBV4-3 with TRBJ2-1; 8 bases fit TRBD2. In germline, CDR1 is LGHNA, CDR2 YSLEER. CDR3 length equals 16 residues. CDR3 sequence (DNA): TGCGCCAGCAGCCATCTAACTAGCGGCATCTACAATGAGCAATTCTTC. Translation: CASSHLTSGIYNEQFF.

With regard to this clonotype: It is likely a read error, because the conserved phenylalanine at the end of the CDR3 is missing. This chain links TRBV11-3 with TRBJ2-1, with TRBD2 matching over 13 bases. The CDR3 totals 15 residues. The germline gives CDR1 SGHNT, CDR2 YENEEA. The J segment lost 12 bases and the V segment lost 7 bases, leaving 12 bases of the junction unmatched. This CDR3 is CASNTGTSGIVVQFL. CDR3 DNA: TGTGCCAGCAATACCGGGACTAGCGGGATTGTTGTGCAGTTCCTC.